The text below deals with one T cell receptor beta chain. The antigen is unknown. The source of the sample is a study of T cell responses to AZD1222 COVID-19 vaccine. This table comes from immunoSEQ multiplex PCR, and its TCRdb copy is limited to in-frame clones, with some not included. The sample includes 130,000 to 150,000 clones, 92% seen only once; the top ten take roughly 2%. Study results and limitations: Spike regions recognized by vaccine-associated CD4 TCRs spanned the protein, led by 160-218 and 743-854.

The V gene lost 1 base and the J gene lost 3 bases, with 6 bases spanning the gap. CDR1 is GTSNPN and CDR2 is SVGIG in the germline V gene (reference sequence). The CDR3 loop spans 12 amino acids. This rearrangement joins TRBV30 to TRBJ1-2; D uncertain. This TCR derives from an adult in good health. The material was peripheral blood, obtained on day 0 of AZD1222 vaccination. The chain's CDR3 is CAWSGGYYGYTF. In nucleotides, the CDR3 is TGTGCCTGGAGTGGTGGGTACTATGGCTACACCTTC.